Described below is a single T cell receptor (beta chain) sequence and its context. Its antigen specificity is not known. Base qualities are not at hand, and no much larger clone is one base apart. The sample originates from a study of breast tumors, draining lymph nodes, adjacent tissues (dated by TCRdb to about 2016). For the wider study: TCR beta repertoires were compared across tumor, adjacent nontumor tissue and axillary lymph nodes obtained from breast cancer patients. In human breast cancer, the study set out to assess how tumor, surrounding tissue and draining lymph node repertoires relate to one another and whether T cells might be exchanged between them. What the study reported, not specific to this receptor: T-cell repertoire diversity in tumors was found to be lower than in lymph nodes but higher than in nontumor tissue, and preferential V and J gene usage was observed. The conclusion that tumor T cells originate in lymph nodes was presented as consistent with a hypothesis rather than as directly demonstrated. Tumor and nontumor tissue repertoires were significantly more similar in luminal-like than in basal-like breast cancer. A scenario in which most tumor T cells derive from the lymph node and then expand within tumor tissue was judged to be consistent with the data.

Reading from cysteine to phenylalanine, the CDR3 counts 16 amino acids. Only the CDR3 portion is preserved as DNA: 48 bases, with reading frame beginning at the first base. At the junction V is shortened by 7 bases and J by 5 bases; bases outside the gene matches: 9. Reading the germline V gene (reference sequence) gives CDR1 SEHNR and CDR2 FQNEAQ. This sample was sequenced with an Illumina HiSeq 2000. Multiplex PCR amplification was used to build the TCR beta chain libraries. High-throughput sequencing was used to analyze the amplified TCR beta chain products. TCRdb ran its own pipeline on the public reads, namely fastp trimming at Q25 and MiXCR clone calling, and kept in-frame beta chains. Rows are combined by CDR3 protein, so each entry shows the most common genes and DNA. The sample includes 20,000 or so distinct CDR3 sequences, with over 40% observed a single time. The ten largest clones represent 15% to 20% of the sample.

This chain joins TRBV7-9 to TRBJ2-1, with 12 central nucleotides matching TRBD2. Material: breast tumor tissue. This TCR was recovered from a female donor with breast cancer. Some clones in this sample may be carry-over from other donors' samples. The CDR3 region: CASTSGTSGSHNEQFF. The sequenced DNA: TGTGCCAGCACCTCCGGGACTAGCGGGTCCCACAATGAGCAGTTCTTC.